The sequence of this T cell receptor beta chain was determined in a study of T-cell memory formation after mild COVID-19. In the study overall: For the most part, TCR clusters were specific to one donor.

Study-level points and caveats: Clonal second-wave expansions that peaked on day 37 had unconfirmed SARS-CoV-2 specificity. Memory sampled before infection contained some responding clones, suggesting cross-reactive memory joined.

TCRdb ran MiXCR on the 5' RACE reads and lists one entry per CDR3 protein. This sample has about 140,000 distinct CDR3 sequences, with 13% to 15% found just once. This clonotype showed up just once. No antigen is known for it. The CDR3 contains 14 residues. Germline-derived CDR1 and CDR2 are SQVTM and ANQGSEA. Trimming took 6 bases from V and 4 from J, leaving 18 bases between them. The receptor comes from an adult woman who had mild COVID-19 (a few samples of this study predate the infection). Cell type and time point are not known. Input material: PBMCs or a T cell subset sorted from them (not recorded which). The chain recombines TRBV29-1 with TRBJ1-2, with no clear D. The CDR3 protein is CSVPGARVGYGYTF. In nucleotides, the CDR3 is TGCAGCGTCCCTGGAGCCCGAGTGGGCTATGGCTACACCTTC.